Sequencing of this T cell receptor (beta chain) was carried out in a study of cytomegalovirus exposure and HLA in healthy donors. Study details: An earlier analysis identified 95 million to 120 million unique TCR beta sequences in some 180 million T cells. Study findings and constraints: Highest at DRB1 and lowest at HLA-C, TCR association rates differed among HLA loci in a later analysis.

Donors were ostensibly healthy at sampling, although undocumented immune exposures were probable. V gave up 1 base and J gave up 6 bases, with 15 bases separating them. CDR1 and CDR2 (germline): SGHTA, FQGNSA. This CDR3 has 15 amino acids. A few counts support this clone. What it recognizes is unknown. PCR employed 60 Vbeta and 13 Jbeta primers. Clones were read by immunoSEQ multiplex PCR, and TCRdb kept only the in-frame ones, dropping some. Of about 87,000 clones listed, approximately 79% are singletons. The chain links TRBV7-2 to TRBJ1-2; D perhaps matches TRBD1 (6 bases). Sample: PBMCs. The origin of this receptor is a woman between 40 and 50 years old in good health and CMV-seronegative. CDR3 DNA: TGTGCCAGCAGCTTAGACTGGGGGCGGGGGGATGGCTACACCTTC. It specifies CASSLDWGRGDGYTF.